The sequence of this TCR beta chain was determined in a study of blood T cell repertoires in COVID-19. TCRdb's copy holds only in-frame clones and misses some; the assay was immunoSEQ multiplex PCR. The table shows approximately 230,000 clones, with approximately 88% occurring only once. The material sequenced was peripheral blood. The sequence was obtained from a woman aged 25 to 39 with COVID-19, enrolled during active disease.

This CDR3 is CARSLATLAAQETQYF. CDR3 nucleotides: TGTGCCAGAAGCTTGGCAACCCTAGCGGCCCAAGAGACCCAGTACTTC. The chain couples TRBV5-3 to TRBJ2-5; 7 bases map to TRBD2. TRBV5-3 is an ORF for which the function is uncertain. The CDR3 loop spans 16 amino acids. Unmatched junction bases numbered 6, after V lost 0 bases and J lost 1 base.